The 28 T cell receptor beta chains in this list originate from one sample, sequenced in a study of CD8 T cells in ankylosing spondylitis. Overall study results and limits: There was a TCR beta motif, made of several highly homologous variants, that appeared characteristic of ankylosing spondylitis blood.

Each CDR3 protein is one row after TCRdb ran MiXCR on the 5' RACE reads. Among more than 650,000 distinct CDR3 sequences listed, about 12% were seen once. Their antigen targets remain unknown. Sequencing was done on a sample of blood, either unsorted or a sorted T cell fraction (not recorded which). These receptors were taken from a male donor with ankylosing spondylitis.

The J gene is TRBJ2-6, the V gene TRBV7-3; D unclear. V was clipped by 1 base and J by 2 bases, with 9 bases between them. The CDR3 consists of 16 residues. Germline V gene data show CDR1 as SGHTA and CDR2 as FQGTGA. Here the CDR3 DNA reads TGTGCCAGCAGCTTAAGTTTGGACCCTGGGGCCAACGTCCTGACTTTC. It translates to CASSLSLDPGANVLTF.

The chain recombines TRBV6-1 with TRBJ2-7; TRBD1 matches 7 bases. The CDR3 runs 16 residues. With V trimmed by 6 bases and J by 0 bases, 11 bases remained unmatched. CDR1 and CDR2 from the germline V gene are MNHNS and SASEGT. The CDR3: CASRIQGLGGSYEQYF. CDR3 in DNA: TGTGCCAGCAGGATACAGGGGCTAGGGGGCTCCTACGAGCAGTACTTC.

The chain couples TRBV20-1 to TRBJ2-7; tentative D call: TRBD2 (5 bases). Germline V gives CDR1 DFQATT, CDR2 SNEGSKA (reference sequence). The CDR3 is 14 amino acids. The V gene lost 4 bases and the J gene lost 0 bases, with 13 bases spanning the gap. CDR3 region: CSATRADSSYEQYF. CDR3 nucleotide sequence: TGCAGTGCTACGAGAGCGGATAGCTCCTACGAGCAGTACTTC.

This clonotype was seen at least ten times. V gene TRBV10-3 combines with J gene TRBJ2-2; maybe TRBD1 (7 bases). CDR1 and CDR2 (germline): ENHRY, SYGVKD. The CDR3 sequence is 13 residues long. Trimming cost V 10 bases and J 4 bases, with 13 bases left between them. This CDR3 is CASRQGGTGELFF. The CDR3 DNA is TGTGCCAGTCGACAGGGAGGCACCGGGGAGCTGTTTTTT.

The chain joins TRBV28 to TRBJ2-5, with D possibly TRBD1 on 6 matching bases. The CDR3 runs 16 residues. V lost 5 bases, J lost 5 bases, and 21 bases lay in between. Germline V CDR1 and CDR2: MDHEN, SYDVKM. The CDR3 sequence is CASSPVAGAAWETQYF. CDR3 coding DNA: TGTGCCAGCAGTCCCGTGGCAGGGGCCGCGTGGGAGACCCAGTACTTC.

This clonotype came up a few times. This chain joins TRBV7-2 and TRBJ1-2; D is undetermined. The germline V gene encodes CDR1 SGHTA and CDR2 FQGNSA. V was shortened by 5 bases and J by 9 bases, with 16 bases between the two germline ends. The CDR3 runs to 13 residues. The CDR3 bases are TGTGCCAGCAGCCCTAGGACGGACCGCAGCTACACCTTC. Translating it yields CASSPRTDRSYTF.

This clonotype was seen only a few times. The chain's CDR3 is CSASDPNYGYTF. CDR3 DNA: TGCAGTGCTAGTGATCCTAACTATGGCTACACCTTC. The genes are TRBV20-1 and TRBJ1-2; D not resolved. CDR3 length: 12 residues. Germline V gives CDR1 DFQATT, CDR2 SNEGSKA (reference sequence). The V end lost 3 bases, the J end lost 0 bases, and 5 bases lay between the germline ends.

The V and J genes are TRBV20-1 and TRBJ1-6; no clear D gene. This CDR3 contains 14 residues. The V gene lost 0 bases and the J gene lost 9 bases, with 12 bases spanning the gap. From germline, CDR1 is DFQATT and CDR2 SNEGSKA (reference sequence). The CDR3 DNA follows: TGCAGTGCTAGAGACCTGGACCCTAGTTCACCCCTCCACTTT. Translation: CSARDLDPSSPLHF.

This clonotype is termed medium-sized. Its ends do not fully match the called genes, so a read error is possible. CDR3 loop: CASSETGGRLNF. DNA for the CDR3: TGTGCCAGCAGTGAAACCGGGGGCAGGTTGAACTTC. The chain carries TRBV2 and TRBJ2-5; D could derive from TRBD1 or TRBD2 (6 bases each). The CDR3 extends over 12 amino acids. The germline V gene encodes CDR1 SNHLY and CDR2 FYNNEI.

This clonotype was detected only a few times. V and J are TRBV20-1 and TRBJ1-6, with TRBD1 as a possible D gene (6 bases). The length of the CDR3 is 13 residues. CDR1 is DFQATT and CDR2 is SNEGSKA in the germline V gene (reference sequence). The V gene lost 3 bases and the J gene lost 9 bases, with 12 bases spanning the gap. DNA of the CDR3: TGCAGTGCTAGGACACAGGGTGGTTCACCCCTCCACTTT. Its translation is CSARTQGGSPLHF.

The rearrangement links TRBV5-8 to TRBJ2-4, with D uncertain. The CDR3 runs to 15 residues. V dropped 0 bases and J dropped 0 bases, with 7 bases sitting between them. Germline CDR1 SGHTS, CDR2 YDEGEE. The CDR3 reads CASSLVWLAKNIQYF. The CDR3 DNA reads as TGTGCCAGCAGCTTGGTCTGGTTAGCCAAAAACATTCAGTACTTC.

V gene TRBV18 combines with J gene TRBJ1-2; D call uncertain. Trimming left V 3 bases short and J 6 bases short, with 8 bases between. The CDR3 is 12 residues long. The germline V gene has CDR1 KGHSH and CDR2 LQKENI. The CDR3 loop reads CASSPDTDGYTF. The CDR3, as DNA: TGTGCCAGCTCACCCGACACGGATGGCTACACCTTC.

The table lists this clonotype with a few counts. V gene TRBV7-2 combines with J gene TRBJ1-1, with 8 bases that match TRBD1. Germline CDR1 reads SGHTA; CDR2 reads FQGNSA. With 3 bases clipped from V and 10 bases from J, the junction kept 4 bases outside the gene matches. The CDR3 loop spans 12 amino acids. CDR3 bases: TGTGCCAGCAGCTTCCAGGGGGCGATAGCTTTCTTT. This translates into CASSFQGAIAFF.

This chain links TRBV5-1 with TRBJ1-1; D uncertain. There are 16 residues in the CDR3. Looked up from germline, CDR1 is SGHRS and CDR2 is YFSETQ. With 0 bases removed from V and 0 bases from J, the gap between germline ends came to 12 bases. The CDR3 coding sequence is TGCGCCAGCAGCTTGGGGCGTGGGGAGATGAACACTGAAGCTTTCTTT. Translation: CASSLGRGEMNTEAFF. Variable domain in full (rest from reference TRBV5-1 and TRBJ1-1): KAGVTQTPRYLIKTRGQQVTLSCSPISGHRSVSWYQQTPGQGLQFLFEYFSETQRNKGNFPGRFSGRQFSNSRSEMNVSTLELGDSALYLCASSLGRGEMNTEAFFGQGTRLTVV.

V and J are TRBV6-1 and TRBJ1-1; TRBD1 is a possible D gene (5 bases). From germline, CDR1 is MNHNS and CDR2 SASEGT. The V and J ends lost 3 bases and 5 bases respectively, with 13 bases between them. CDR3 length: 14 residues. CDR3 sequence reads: CASSDSRETTEAFF. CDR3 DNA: TGTGCCAGCAGTGATTCCAGGGAAACGACTGAAGCTTTCTTT.

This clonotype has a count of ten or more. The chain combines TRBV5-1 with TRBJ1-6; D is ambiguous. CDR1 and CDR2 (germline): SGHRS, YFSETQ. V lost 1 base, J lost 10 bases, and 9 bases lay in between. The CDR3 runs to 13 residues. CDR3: CASSLNTRSPLHF. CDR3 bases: TGCGCCAGCAGCTTGAACACCAGGTCACCCCTCCACTTT.

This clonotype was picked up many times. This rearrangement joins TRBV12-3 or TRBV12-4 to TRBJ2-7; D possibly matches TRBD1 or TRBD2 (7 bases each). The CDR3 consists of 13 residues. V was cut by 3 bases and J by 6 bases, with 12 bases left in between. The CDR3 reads CASSFQGEGEQYF. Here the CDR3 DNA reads TGTGCCAGCAGTTTTCAGGGGGAGGGCGAGCAGTACTTC.

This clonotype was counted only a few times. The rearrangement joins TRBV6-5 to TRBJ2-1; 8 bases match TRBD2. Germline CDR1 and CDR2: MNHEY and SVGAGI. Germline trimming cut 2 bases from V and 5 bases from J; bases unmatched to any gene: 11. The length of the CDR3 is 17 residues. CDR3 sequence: CASSYAPWSGGNNEQFF. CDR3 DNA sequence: TGTGCCAGCAGTTACGCCCCTTGGTCGGGGGGGAACAATGAGCAGTTCTTC.

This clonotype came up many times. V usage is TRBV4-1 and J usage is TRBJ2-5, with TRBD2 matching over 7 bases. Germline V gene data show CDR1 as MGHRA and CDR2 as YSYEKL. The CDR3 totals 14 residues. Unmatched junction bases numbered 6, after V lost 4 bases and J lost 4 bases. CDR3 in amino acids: CASSPAGVGETQYF. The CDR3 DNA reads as TGCGCCAGCAGCCCGGCGGGAGTGGGAGAGACCCAGTACTTC.

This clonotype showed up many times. The CDR3 sequence is CASSRVLAGGADEQFF. The CDR3 nucleotides read TGCGCCAGCAGCAGGGTACTAGCGGGGGGAGCGGATGAGCAGTTCTTC. V is TRBV5-1 and J is TRBJ2-1, with 12 bases lining up with TRBD2. This CDR3 spans 16 amino acids. The V and J ends lost 4 bases and 8 bases, in that order; junction bases with no gene match: 10. In germline, CDR1 is SGHRS, CDR2 YFSETQ.

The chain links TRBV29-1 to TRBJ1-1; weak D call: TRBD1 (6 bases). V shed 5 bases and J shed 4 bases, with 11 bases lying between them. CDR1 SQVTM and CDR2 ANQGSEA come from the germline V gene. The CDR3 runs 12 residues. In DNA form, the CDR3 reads TGCAGCGTTCGGAAACAGGGCACTGAAGCTTTCTTT. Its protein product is CSVRKQGTEAFF.

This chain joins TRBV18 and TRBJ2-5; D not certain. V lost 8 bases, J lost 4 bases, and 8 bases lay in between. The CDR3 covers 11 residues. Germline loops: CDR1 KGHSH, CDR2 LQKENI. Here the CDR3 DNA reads TGTGCCAGCCTCGGAAGAGAGACCCAGTACTTC. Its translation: CASLGRETQYF.

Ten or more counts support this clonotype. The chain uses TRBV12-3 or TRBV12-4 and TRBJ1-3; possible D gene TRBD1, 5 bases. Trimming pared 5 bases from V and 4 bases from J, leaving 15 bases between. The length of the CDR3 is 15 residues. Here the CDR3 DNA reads TGTGCCAGCAGTCGCTACGGGGCGCCGGGAAACACCATATATTTT. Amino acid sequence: CASSRYGAPGNTIYF.

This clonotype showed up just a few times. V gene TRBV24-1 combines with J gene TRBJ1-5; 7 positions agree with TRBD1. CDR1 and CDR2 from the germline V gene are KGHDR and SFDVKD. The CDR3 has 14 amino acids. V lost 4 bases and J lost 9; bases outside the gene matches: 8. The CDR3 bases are TGTGCCACCAGTGACCGTGACAGGGAAGGGCCCCAGCATTTT. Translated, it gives CATSDRDREGPQHF.

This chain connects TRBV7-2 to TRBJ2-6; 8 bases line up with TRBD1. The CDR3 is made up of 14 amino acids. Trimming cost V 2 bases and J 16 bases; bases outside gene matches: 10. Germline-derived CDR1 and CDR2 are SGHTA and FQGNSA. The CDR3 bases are TGTGCCAGCAGCTTATCTCCGGGACAGGTGATTCTGACTTTC. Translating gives CASSLSPGQVILTF. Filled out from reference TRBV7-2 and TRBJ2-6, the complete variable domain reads GAGVSQSPSNKVTEKGKDVELRCDPISGHTALYWYRQSLGQGLEFLIYFQGNSAPDKSGLPSDRFSAERTGGSVSTLTIQRTQQEDSAVYLCASSLSPGQVILTFGAGSRLTVL.

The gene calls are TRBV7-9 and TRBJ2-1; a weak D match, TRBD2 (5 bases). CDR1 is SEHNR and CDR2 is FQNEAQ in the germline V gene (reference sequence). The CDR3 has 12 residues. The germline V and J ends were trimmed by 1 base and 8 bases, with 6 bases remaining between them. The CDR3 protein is CASSLEADEQFF. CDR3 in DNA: TGTGCCAGCAGCTTAGAAGCGGATGAGCAGTTCTTC.

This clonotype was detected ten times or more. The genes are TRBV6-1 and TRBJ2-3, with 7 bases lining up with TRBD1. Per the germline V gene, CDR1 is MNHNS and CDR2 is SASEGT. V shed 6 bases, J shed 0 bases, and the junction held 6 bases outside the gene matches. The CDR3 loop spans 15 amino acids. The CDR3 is CASSLQGFSTDTQYF. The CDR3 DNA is TGTGCCAGCAGCCTACAGGGGTTTAGCACAGATACGCAGTATTTT.

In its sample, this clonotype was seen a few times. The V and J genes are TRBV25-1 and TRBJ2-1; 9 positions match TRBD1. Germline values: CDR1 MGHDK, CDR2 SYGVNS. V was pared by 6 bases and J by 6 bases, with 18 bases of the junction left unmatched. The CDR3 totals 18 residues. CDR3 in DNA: TGTGCCAGCAGGGATCGGGATCCGGACAGGGGTTCTCCCAATGAGCAGTTCTTC. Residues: CASRDRDPDRGSPNEQFF.